This is a list of T cell receptor beta chains from one sample in a study of T-cell reconstitution after alpha-beta-depleted transplantation in children. MiXCR was run by TCRdb on the PCR reads, yielding one entry per CDR3 protein. Among hundreds of thousands of distinct CDR3 sequences listed, 9.9% were seen once. The sequencing used PBMCs from the stem cell graft donor, collected from the stem cell graft. Every receptor here comes from a human donor who donated a stem cell graft to a child with SCID. Each CDR3 is given with its conserved first and last residue. A D gene is named only where the DNA matches it firmly. A clone size is listed for some rows: how often the clone was seen (once, few, many), or a class if it is expanded.

clone_size,v_call,d_call,j_call,cdr3_nt,cdr3_aa
many,TRBV3-1,TRBD1,TRBJ2-7,TGTGCCAGCAGCAGACGGACAGGGGAGTACGAGCAGTACTTC,CASSRRTGEYEQYF
-,TRBV7-7,-,TRBJ2-5,TGTGCCAGCAGCGTCCGGGACGGACAAGAGACCCAGTACTTC,CASSVRDGQETQYF
-,TRBV28,-,TRBJ2-4,TGTGCCAGCGGGACGGTAGCCAAAAACATTCAGTACTTC,CASGTVAKNIQYF
few,TRBV7-3,TRBD2,TRBJ2-2,TGTGCCAGCAGCTTAATGGGACTAGCGGGGGGCTTGAACACCGGGGAGCTGTTTTTT,CASSLMGLAGGLNTGELFF
-,TRBV5-1,-,TRBJ2-3,TGCGCCAGCAGTGCTCATCTCCCGGGGGTGCCCTGCACAGATACGCAGTATTTT,CASSAHLPGVPCTDTQYF
few,TRBV29-1,TRBD1,TRBJ2-7,TGCAGCGTCACGTTACCGGCGACAGGGGTCTACGAGCAGTACTTC,CSVTLPATGVYEQYF
few,TRBV5-1,-,TRBJ2-7,TGCGCCAGCAGCTTGGTTGGCGGACCCCTAGCCTACGAGCAGTACTTC,CASSLVGGPLAYEQYF
many,TRBV10-3,TRBD1,TRBJ2-7,TGTGCCATCAGAAGAGGACAGGGCCTCTACGAGCAGTACTTC,CAIRRGQGLYEQYF
-,TRBV12-3/TRBV12-4,TRBD1,TRBJ2-3,TGTGCCAGCAGCGCCGGGACAGCCGGACAGTATTTT,CASSAGTAGQYF
-,TRBV9,-,TRBJ1-1,TGTGCCAGGAGAGCCCCGGGACAAGAAGCTTTCTTT,CARRAPGQEAFF
few,TRBV12-3/TRBV12-4,-,TRBJ2-7,TGTGCCAGCAGTGGGTCTCTAAGAGGGCGAGACGAGCAGTACTTC,CASSGSLRGRDEQYF
few,TRBV5-1,-,TRBJ2-2,TGCGCCAGCAGCTTGGATGGTAGCGGCCCCACCGGGGAGCTGTTTTTT,CASSLDGSGPTGELFF
many,TRBV6-5,-,TRBJ2-7,TGTGCCAGCAGTTCAGGGGTGAGGCACGAGCAGTACTTC,CASSSGVRHEQYF
-,TRBV29-1,-,TRBJ1-2,TGCAGCGTCCGCGGATCCTATGGCTACACCTTC,CSVRGSYGYTF
few,TRBV7-9,TRBD2,TRBJ2-7,TGTGCCAGCAGCCCGACTAGCGGGCAGGCCTACGAGCAGTACTTC,CASSPTSGQAYEQYF
few,TRBV7-6,TRBD1,TRBJ1-1,TGTGCCAGCAGATCCACAGGGGGGACTGAAGCTTTCTTT,CASRSTGGTEAFF
-,TRBV27,TRBD1,TRBJ1-5,TGTGCCACGGTGAAACAGGGGGTTAGCAATCAGCCCCAGCATTTT,CATVKQGVSNQPQHF
-,TRBV25-1,-,TRBJ1-4,TGTGCCAGCAGTGCCTACCGGGACCCTGGGGAAAAACTGTTTTTT,CASSAYRDPGEKLFF
many,TRBV9,-,TRBJ2-5,TGTGCCAGCAGCGTAGGGCCAACAGGAGAGACCCAGTACTTC,CASSVGPTGETQYF
-,TRBV20-1,-,TRBJ2-7,TGCAGTGCTAGCCGGGCTAGCGCCAGCTACGAGCAGTACTTC,CSASRASASYEQYF
few,TRBV5-1,-,TRBJ1-2,TGCGCCAGCAGCTTGGAAGGGGGTGGCTACACCTTC,CASSLEGGGYTF
-,TRBV3-1,-,TRBJ2-3,TGTGCCAGCAGGGGGTTCGGAAGCGGCGGACGGGGCGGATATACGCAGTATTTT,CASRGFGSGGRGGYTQYF
-,TRBV7-9,TRBD1,TRBJ2-5,TGTGCCAGCAGCTTCCAGCGGGGACAGGGGCAAGAGACCCAGTACTTC,CASSFQRGQGQETQYF
-,TRBV7-2,TRBD2,TRBJ2-5,TGTGCCAGCAGCTATCCCCTAGCGGGGGGGCTGGAGACCCAGTACTTC,CASSYPLAGGLETQYF
many,TRBV20-1,-,TRBJ2-7,TGCAGTGCTACTTCTAGAATTTCTTCGTTCGACGAGCAGTACTTC,CSATSRISSFDEQYF
few,TRBV20-1,TRBD1,TRBJ2-1,TGCAGTGCTCCCCACCGGGACAGGGCTGGAGATGAGCAGTTCTTC,CSAPHRDRAGDEQFF
many,TRBV6-5,-,TRBJ2-1,TGTGCCAGCAGTAGGGGGGTTGGTGGTGAGCAGTTCTTC,CASSRGVGGEQFF
few,TRBV10-3,-,TRBJ2-5,TGTGCCATCAGTGAGCTGGGGGTTGAGACCCAGTACTTC,CAISELGVETQYF
few,TRBV10-2,-,TRBJ2-3,TGCGCCAGCAGTGAGCTTCAGCATAGCACAGATACGCAGTATTTT,CASSELQHSTDTQYF
-,TRBV12-3/TRBV12-4,-,TRBJ2-3,TGTGCCACCTGGAGCAGACGCACAGATACGCAGTATTTT,CATWSRRTDTQYF
many,TRBV7-6,-,TRBJ2-1,TGTGCCAGCAGGCCCGGGACCTTAAATGAGCAGTTCTTC,CASRPGTLNEQFF
-,TRBV5-1,-,TRBJ2-1,TGCGCCAGCAGCTTGGCCTGGGGGGCGAGCAATGAGCAGTTCTTC,CASSLAWGASNEQFF
-,TRBV29-1,-,TRBJ2-1,TGCAGCGTCGGGCACAACAATGAGCAGTTCTTC,CSVGHNNEQFF
-,TRBV7-9,TRBD1,TRBJ2-1,TGTGCCAGCAGCTTAAAGGACAGGGCGGATGAGCAGTTCTTC,CASSLKDRADEQFF
few,TRBV6-1,TRBD2,TRBJ2-2,TGTGCCAGCAGCACCTCTAGCGGGGGGGTTGGTTTTACCGGGGAGCTGTTTTTT,CASSTSSGGVGFTGELFF
many,TRBV4-2,-,TRBJ2-7,TGTGCCAGCAGCCAAGAGGGTCGGGGCCTCTCCTACGAGCAGTACTTC,CASSQEGRGLSYEQYF
-,TRBV12-3/TRBV12-4,-,TRBJ1-1,TGTGCCAGCAGTTTAAACGGAGGAGGAGCTTTCTTT,CASSLNGGGAFF
many,TRBV10-1,-,TRBJ2-7,TGCGCCAGCAGTGAGTCGTACGAGCAGTACTTC,CASSESYEQYF
many,TRBV9,-,TRBJ1-6,TGTGCCAGCAGCGTAGATTTTGTAAATTCACCCCTCCACTTT,CASSVDFVNSPLHF
few,TRBV10-3,TRBD2,TRBJ2-3,TGTGCCATCAGTGAGCTCGGGGGGGCAGATACGCAGTATTTT,CAISELGGADTQYF
-,TRBV20-1,-,TRBJ2-7,TGCAGTGCTAGCTCCGGGGGTACCTACGAGCAGTACTTC,CSASSGGTYEQYF
-,TRBV29-1,-,TRBJ2-7,TGCAGCGTTGAAGAAAGGCAGGGCTACGAGCAGTACTTC,CSVEERQGYEQYF
-,TRBV20-1,-,TRBJ2-7,TGCAGTGCTAGAGTGGCGCAGGAGCAGTACTTC,CSARVAQEQYF
-,TRBV20-1,TRBD1,TRBJ1-2,TGCAGTGCCCAGTTGGCGGGACAGGGAATGGATGGCTACACCTTC,CSAQLAGQGMDGYTF
-,TRBV12-5,-,TRBJ2-7,TGTGCTAGTGGAGTAGGGTCCTACGAGCAGTACTTC,CASGVGSYEQYF
-,TRBV5-4,TRBD2,TRBJ2-5,TGTGCCAGCAGCTCTACCGGGCTAGCGGATCAAGAGACCCAGTACTTC,CASSSTGLADQETQYF
few,TRBV19,-,TRBJ2-7,TGTGCCAGTAGTGGGTCCAGGGACCCCTACGAGCAGTACTTC,CASSGSRDPYEQYF
-,TRBV18,-,TRBJ2-5,TGTGCCAGCTCACCCGGAGGGGGGCTTCAAGAGACCCAGTACTTC,CASSPGGGLQETQYF
-,TRBV25-1,-,TRBJ1-1,TGTGCCAGCAGACGCCTCGGGGGGAACACTGAAGCTTTCTTT,CASRRLGGNTEAFF